The TCR beta chain under discussion was sequenced for a study of blood T cell repertoires in COVID-19. About the research overall: Acute-phase and convalescent COVID-19 samples originated in the United States, Italy and Spain. In each case, the material was cDNA or gDNA derived from T cells, B-cell-depleted T cells, or PBMCs.

In the authors' methods: By means of reference gene primer amplification, nucleated cell counts were estimated. Data came from immunoSEQ multiplex PCR; TCRdb stores just in-frame clones and leaves some out. The D gene and trimming were derived from the DNA, and the V and J assignments and clone size from that table. The data contain about half a million clones, 70% to 90% of them seen just once; the ten biggest clones take up about 3.2%. The CDR3 loop spans 14 amino acids. The ends lost 6 bases at V and 5 bases at J; junction bases unmatched: 7. Germline lookup yields CDR1 LNHDA and CDR2 SQIVND (reference sequence).

The sample was peripheral blood. The chain has TRBV19 and TRBJ1-5, with TRBD1 matching 7 bases. The receptor was derived from a human donor in a cohort sampled during active COVID-19. The CDR3 nucleotides are TGTGCCAGTAGCCCGACAGGGCGGTATCAGCCCCAGCATTTT. This sequence encodes CASSPTGRYQPQHF.